This T cell receptor beta chain came from a study of CD8+ T cells in alopecia areata. Unmatched junction bases numbered 3, after V lost 2 bases and J lost 2 bases. There are 15 residues in the CDR3. The germline gives CDR1 MNHEY, CDR2 SVGAGI. As the sequencing template, cDNA was produced by extracting RNA and reverse transcribing it. Profiling relied on immunoSEQ multiplex PCR, and the TCRdb table lists in-frame clones only, not all of them. In the table there are about 140,000 clones, roughly four fifths of which are singletons. Treatment specified: oral pan-JAK inhibitor, 5-10 mg twice daily. Obtained from alopecia areata patients were lesional scalp punch biopsies along with peripheral blood. PBMCs yielded sorted CD4+ and CD8+ T cells. This clone turned up a few times.

The receptor comes from a human donor with alopecia areata. This chain joins TRBV6-5 and TRBJ1-1; 9 bases line up with TRBD1. Sequencing was performed on CD8+ T cells sorted from blood, taken at week 4, from a patient treated with tofacitinib. CDR3 coding DNA: TGTGCCAGCAGTTACAGGGGACAGGGAAACACTGAAGCTTTCTTT. It is translated as CASSYRGQGNTEAFF.